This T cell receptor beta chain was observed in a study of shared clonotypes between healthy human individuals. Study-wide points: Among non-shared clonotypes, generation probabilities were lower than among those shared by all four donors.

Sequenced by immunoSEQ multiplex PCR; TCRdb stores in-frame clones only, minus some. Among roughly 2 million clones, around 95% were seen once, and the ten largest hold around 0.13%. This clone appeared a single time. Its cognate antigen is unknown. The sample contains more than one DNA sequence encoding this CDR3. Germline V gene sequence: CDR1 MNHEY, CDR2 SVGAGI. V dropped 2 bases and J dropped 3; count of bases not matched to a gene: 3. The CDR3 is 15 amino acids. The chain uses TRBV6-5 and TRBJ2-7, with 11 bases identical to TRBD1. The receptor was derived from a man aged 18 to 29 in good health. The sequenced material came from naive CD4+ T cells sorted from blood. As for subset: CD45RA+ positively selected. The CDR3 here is CASSYRDRGDYEQYF. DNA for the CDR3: TGTGCCAGCAGTTACCGGGACAGGGGGGACTACGAGCAGTACTTC.